This TCR beta chain was documented in a study of immune evolution from preneoplasia to lung adenocarcinoma (dated by TCRdb to the early 2020s). Background on the whole study: HLA loss of heterozygosity was observed in roughly 6.8%, 16% and 36% of AIS, MIA and ADC lesions, respectively, and was not observed in any AAH lesions. The study profiled immune contexture across lung adenocarcinoma precursors and invasive adenocarcinoma using immune gene expression, TCR sequencing and multiplex immunofluorescence. Resected precursor lesions (AAH, AIS, MIA) and invasive adenocarcinomas were each compared against paired morphologically normal lung tissue. Sample size was determined by specimen availability and not by a prior power calculation. The immune data were integrated with whole exome sequencing and methylation data from the same cohort of nodules. In total, the cohort included 53 patients with pulmonary nodules, all of whom underwent surgical resection. The TCR sequencing data were obtained from about 47 patients. According to the study, around 110 samples went through TCR sequencing. POLYSOLVER was used to infer Class I HLA alleles from exome data, while LOHHLA was used to detect allele-specific HLA loss.

Between the mid-2010s and the late 2010s, the patients underwent resection in either Japan or China. The histologic diagnosis of each case was independently confirmed on H&E slides by two lung cancer pathologists. Premalignant or tumor cells were enriched for nucleic acid extraction by macro-dissection performed after pathologic assessment. FFPE tissue was used for DNA isolation with the AllPrep DNA/RNA FFPE Kit. TCR beta CDR3 regions were sequenced from DNA using the immunoSEQ hsTCRbeta Kit. Processing in the source paper ran as follows. TCR sequencing data were analysed with the ImmunoSEQ Analyzer. T cell clonality was defined as 1 minus Pielou's evenness computed on productive rearrangements. T cell diversity was measured with the inverse Simpson index on productive templates. T cell density was TCR beta template counts normalized to usable DNA, estimated by amplifying and sequencing housekeeping genes. Two-sided Kruskal-Wallis tests were used to compare TCR metrics across histologic stages. TCRdb took this table from immuneACCESS and kept in-frame rearrangements with V and J called. Such tables lack part of the clones; where checked against another copy, unresolved V genes explain under half of the gap, and the rest is unexplained. V and J calls and clone size come straight from that table; D and trimming were deduced from the DNA. The sample contains 6,000 to 6,500 clones, approximately 88% of them found a single time. Together, the top ten hold less than 3% of the sample.

Study-level results and caveats: Because all patients came from Japan and China, whether the findings apply to Western populations was uncertain. Normal lung showed the highest clonality, whereas later-stage lesions appeared to have higher T cell density and diversity but lower clonality. The highest T cell clonality was observed in KRAS-mutant nodules compared with EGFR-mutant or double wild-type lesions. The findings rested on association rather than direct causation, and larger cohorts with long-term follow-up and longitudinal biopsies were considered necessary. Normal lung had the highest top T cell clone frequencies, which appeared to decline progressively from AAH through AIS, MIA and invasive adenocarcinoma.

On this clone: No antigen is known for it. No qualities accompany the bases; no much larger clone lies one base away.

The sequenced sample consisted of FFPE lung adenocarcinoma in situ tissue. The cell subset or site label on this specimen signifies: preinvasive adenocarcinoma in situ (AIS). The receptor was derived from an older donor with lung adenocarcinoma.

The CDR3 protein is CASSLDAARANTEAFF. The nucleotide sequence reads TGTGCCAGCAGCTTAGATGCGGCCAGGGCAAACACTGAAGCTTTCTTT. The sequence is built from TRBV11-3 and TRBJ1-1; the D segment could be TRBD1, given 5 matching bases. V is pared back by 0 bases and J by 2 bases, with 13 bases lying between the germline termini. Its CDR3 holds 16 amino acids, cysteine through phenylalanine. The DNA shown is the 48-base CDR3, in frame from base 1. CDR1 SGHNT and CDR2 YENEEA are derived from the germline V gene.